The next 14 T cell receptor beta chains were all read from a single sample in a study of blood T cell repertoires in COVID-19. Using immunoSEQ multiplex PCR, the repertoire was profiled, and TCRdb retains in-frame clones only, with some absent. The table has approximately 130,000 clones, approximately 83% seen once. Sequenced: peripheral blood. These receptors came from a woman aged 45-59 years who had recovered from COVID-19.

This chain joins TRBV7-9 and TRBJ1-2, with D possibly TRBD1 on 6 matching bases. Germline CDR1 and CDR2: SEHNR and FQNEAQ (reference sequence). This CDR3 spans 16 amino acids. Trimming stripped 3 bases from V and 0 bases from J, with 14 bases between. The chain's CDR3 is CASSLPRTDTNYGYTF. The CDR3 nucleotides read TGTGCCAGCAGCTTGCCCCGGACAGATACTAACTATGGCTACACCTTC. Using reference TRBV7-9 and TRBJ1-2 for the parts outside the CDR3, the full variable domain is DTGVSQNPRHKITKRGQNVTFRCDPISEHNRLYWYRQTLGQGPEFLTYFQNEAQLEKSRLLSDRFSAERPKGSFSTLEIQRTEQGDSAMYLCASSLPRTDTNYGYTFGSGTRLTVV.

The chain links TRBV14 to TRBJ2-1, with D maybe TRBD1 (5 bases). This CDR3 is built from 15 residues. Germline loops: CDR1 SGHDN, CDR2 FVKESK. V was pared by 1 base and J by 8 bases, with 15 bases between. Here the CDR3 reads CASSQGWGTFDEQFF. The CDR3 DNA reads TGTGCCAGCAGCCAAGGGTGGGGCACATTCGATGAGCAGTTCTTC.

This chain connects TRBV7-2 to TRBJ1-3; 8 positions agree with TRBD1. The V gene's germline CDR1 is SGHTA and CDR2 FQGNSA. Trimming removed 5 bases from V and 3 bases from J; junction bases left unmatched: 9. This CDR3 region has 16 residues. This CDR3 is CASSITPGGGGNTIYF. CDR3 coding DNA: TGTGCCAGCAGCATCACTCCAGGGGGCGGTGGAAACACCATATATTTT. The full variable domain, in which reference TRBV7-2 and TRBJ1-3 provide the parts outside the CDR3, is GAGVSQSPSNKVTEKGKDVELRCDPISGHTALYWYRQSLGQGLEFLIYFQGNSAPDKSGLPSDRFSAERTGGSVSTLTIQRTQQEDSAVYLCASSITPGGGGNTIYFGEGSWLTVV.

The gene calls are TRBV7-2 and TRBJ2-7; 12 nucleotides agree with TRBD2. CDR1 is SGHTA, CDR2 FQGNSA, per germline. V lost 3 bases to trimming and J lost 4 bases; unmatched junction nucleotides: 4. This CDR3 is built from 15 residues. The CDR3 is CASSFGTSGFYEQYF. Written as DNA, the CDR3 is TGTGCCAGCAGCTTCGGGACTAGCGGGTTTTACGAGCAGTACTTC. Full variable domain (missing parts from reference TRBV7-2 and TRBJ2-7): GAGVSQSPSNKVTEKGKDVELRCDPISGHTALYWYRQSLGQGLEFLIYFQGNSAPDKSGLPSDRFSAERTGGSVSTLTIQRTQQEDSAVYLCASSFGTSGFYEQYFGPGTRLTVT.

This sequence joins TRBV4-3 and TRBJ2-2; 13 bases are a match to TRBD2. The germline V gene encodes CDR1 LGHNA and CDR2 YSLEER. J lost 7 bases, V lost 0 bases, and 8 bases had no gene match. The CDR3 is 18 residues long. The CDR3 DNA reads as TGCGCCAGCAGCCAAGATTACCGGACTAGCGGGAGTGGCGGGGAGCTGTTTTTT. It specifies CASSQDYRTSGSGGELFF.

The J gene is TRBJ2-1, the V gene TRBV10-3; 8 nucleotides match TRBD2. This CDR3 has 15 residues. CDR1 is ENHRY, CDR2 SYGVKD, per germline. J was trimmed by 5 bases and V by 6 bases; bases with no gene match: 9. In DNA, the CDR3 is TGTGCCATCAGCACCGGGACCGGGAGGGACAATGAGCAGTTCTTC. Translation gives CAISTGTGRDNEQFF.

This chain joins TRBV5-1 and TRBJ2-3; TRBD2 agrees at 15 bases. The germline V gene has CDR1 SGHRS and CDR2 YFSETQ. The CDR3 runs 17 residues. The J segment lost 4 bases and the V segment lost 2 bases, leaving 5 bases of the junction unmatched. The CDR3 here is CASSLSWTSGGADTQYF. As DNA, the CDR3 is TGCGCCAGCAGCTTATCCTGGACTAGCGGGGGGGCAGATACGCAGTATTTT. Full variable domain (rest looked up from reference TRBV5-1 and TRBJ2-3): KAGVTQTPRYLIKTRGQQVTLSCSPISGHRSVSWYQQTPGQGLQFLFEYFSETQRNKGNFPGRFSGRQFSNSRSEMNVSTLELGDSALYLCASSLSWTSGGADTQYFGPGTRLTVL.

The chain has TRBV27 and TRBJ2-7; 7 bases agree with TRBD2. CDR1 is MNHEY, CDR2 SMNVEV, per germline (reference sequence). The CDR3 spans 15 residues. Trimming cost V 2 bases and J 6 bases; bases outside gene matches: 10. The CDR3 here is CASSLMGLLVSEQYF. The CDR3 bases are TGTGCCAGCAGTTTAATGGGACTACTAGTCTCCGAGCAGTACTTC.

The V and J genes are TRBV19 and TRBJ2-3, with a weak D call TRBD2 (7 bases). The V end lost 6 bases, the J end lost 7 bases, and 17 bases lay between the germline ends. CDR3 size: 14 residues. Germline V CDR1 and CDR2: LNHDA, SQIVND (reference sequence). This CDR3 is CASRTPGGLNTQYF. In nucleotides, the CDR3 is TGTGCCAGTAGAACCCCCGGGGGGCTGAATACGCAGTATTTT. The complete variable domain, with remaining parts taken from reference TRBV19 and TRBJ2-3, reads DGGITQSPKYLFRKEGQNVTLSCEQNLNHDAMYWYRQDPGQGLRLIYYSQIVNDFQKGDIAEGYSVSREKKESFPLTVTSAQKNPTAFYLCASRTPGGLNTQYFGPGTRLTVL.

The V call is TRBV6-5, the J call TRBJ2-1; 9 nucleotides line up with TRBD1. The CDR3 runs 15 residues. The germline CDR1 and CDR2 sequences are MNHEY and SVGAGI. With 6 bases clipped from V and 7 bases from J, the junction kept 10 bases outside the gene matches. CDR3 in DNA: TGTGCCAGCAGGCGGGGACAGGGCGATAATAATGAGCAGTTCTTC. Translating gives CASRRGQGDNNEQFF.

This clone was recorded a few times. This CDR3 reads CASSLTTGTGGGGAGELFF. Written as DNA, the CDR3 is TGTGCCAGCAGCCTTACAACCGGGACAGGGGGCGGAGGTGCCGGGGAGCTGTTTTTT. The chain combines TRBV5-6 with TRBJ2-2; 12 positions agree with TRBD1. The CDR3 length is 19 residues. Germline lookup yields CDR1 SGHDT and CDR2 YYEEEE. Trimming cost V 4 bases and J 6 bases; bases outside gene matches: 16.

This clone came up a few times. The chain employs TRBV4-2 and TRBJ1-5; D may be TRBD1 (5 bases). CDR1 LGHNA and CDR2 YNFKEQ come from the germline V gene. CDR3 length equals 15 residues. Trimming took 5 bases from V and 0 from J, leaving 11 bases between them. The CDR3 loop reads CASSSQGGSNQPQHF. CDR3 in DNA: TGTGCCAGCAGCTCCCAGGGCGGTAGCAATCAGCCCCAGCATTTT.

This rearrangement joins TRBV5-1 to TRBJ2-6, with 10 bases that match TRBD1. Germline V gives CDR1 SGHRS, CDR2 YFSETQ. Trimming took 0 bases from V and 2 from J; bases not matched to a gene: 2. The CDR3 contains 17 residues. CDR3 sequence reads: CASSLGTGGTGANVLTF. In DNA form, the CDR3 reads TGCGCCAGCAGCTTGGGGACAGGGGGAACTGGGGCCAACGTCCTGACTTTC.

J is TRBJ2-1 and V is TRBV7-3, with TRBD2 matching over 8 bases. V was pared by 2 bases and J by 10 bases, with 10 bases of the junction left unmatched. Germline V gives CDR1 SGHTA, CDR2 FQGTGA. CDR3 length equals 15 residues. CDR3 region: CASSLGRGATEEQFF. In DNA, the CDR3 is TGTGCCAGCAGCTTAGGGCGGGGGGCCACCGAAGAGCAGTTCTTC.